This T cell receptor beta chain is from a study of T cells in Graves' hyperthyroidism and ophthalmopathy. About the study: Peripheral blood specimens were obtained at initial diagnosis, prior to any treatment.

This clonotype was detected many times. Amplified regions were TCR beta CDR3 sequences from RNA transcripts. During a first-round RT-PCR of the TCR CDR3, the HTBI primer set was used. MiXCR, run by TCRdb on the multiplex PCR reads, gives a single entry per CDR3 protein. The sample has around 440,000 distinct CDR3 sequences, 15% to 18% seen once. Germline V gene lookup returns CDR1 DFQATT and CDR2 SNEGSKA (reference sequence). The CDR3 spans 12 residues. V dropped 5 bases and J dropped 5 bases, with 13 bases sitting between them. The clonotype comes from a woman aged 18-35 years with Graves' hyperthyroidism. The chain links TRBV20-1 to TRBJ2-7; unclear D gene. Sequenced: blood. The CDR3 here is CSAPTAVNEQYF. In DNA, the CDR3 is TGCAGTGCTCCAACGGCAGTTAACGAGCAGTACTTC.